The rows below give T cell receptor beta chains drawn from one sample of a study of PD-L1 blockade in urothelial cancer. Generated by immunoSEQ multiplex PCR, the TCRdb table keeps only in-frame clones and is missing some. Of tens of thousands of clones listed, 90% were seen once; the top ten hold approximately 1.5%. The material was PBMCs, obtained around atezolizumab (anti-PD-L1) treatment. The receptors come from a man aged 60-69 years with urothelial cancer. Both conserved end residues are part of each CDR3. Each record gives: clone size, D gene, V gene, J gene, CDR3 DNA, CDR3 protein. The D gene is left open where the match is weak. The size of a clone is reported for some rows only, either as once, few or many, or as a class for expanded clones.

-	-	TRBV2	TRBJ1-5	TGTGCCAGCAGTGTGTTTGGGGCACAGCCCCAGCATTTT	CASSVFGAQPQHF
-	TRBD1	TRBV7-2	TRBJ2-1	TGTGCCAGCAGGCCAGGGGTTCAGGGGGCCCAGGAGCAGTTCTTC	CASRPGVQGAQEQFF
-	TRBD2	TRBV5-8	TRBJ2-7	TGTGCCGGCGAACGCGGGGGAACCTACGAGCAGTACTTC	CAGERGGTYEQYF
-	-	TRBV28	TRBJ2-7	TGTGCCAGCAGTTTACCAGGGTCGTTGCAGTACTTC	CASSLPGSLQYF
-	TRBD2	TRBV19	TRBJ2-1	TGTGCCAGTAGTACCGGGACTAGCAACGGTGAGCAGTTCTTC	CASSTGTSNGEQFF
once	TRBD1	TRBV7-9	TRBJ2-7	TGTGCCAGCAGCTGGGGACAGGGGGCTGGAGAGCAGTACTTC	CASSWGQGAGEQYF
-	-	TRBV20-1	TRBJ1-1	TGCAGTGCGGAACGGGACACTGAAGCTTTCTTT	CSAERDTEAFF
-	-	TRBV29-1	TRBJ2-7	TGCAGCCTGAGGGCCTACGGGGAGCAGTACTTC	CSLRAYGEQYF
-	TRBD2	TRBV4-2	TRBJ2-2	TGTGCCAGCAGCCAAGATCTGAGCGGGGACACCGGGGAGCTGTTTTTT	CASSQDLSGDTGELFF
-	-	TRBV5-5	TRBJ2-1	TGTGCCAGCACCCGGGACTCCTACAATGAGCAGTTCTTC	CASTRDSYNEQFF
once	-	TRBV7-8	TRBJ2-7	TGTGCCAGCAGCCGGAGCTCCTACGAGCAGTACTTC	CASSRSSYEQYF